A single sample is the source of the 21 T cell receptor beta chains below, sequenced in a study of T cell repertoires in cytomegalovirus infection. TCRdb re-called the reads with MiXCR, one entry per CDR3 protein. The sample yields 490,000 or so distinct CDR3 sequences, around 11% seen once. The material sequenced was PBMCs. These receptors all come from a human donor in good health (CMV status not recorded). Some clones in this sample may be carry-over from other donors' samples.

This clonotype was recorded many times. This chain joins TRBV7-2 and TRBJ1-4, with TRBD1 as a possible D gene (6 bases). Trimming took off 6 bases at V and 4 bases at J, with 12 bases between the two ends. The germline CDR1 and CDR2 sequences are SGHTA and FQGNSA. The CDR3 consists of 14 residues. CDR3 protein: CASSQGQFNEKLFF. The DNA of the CDR3 is TGTGCCAGCAGTCAAGGACAGTTTAATGAAAAACTGTTTTTT.

Ten or more counts support this clonotype. This chain connects TRBV14 to TRBJ1-4; TRBD1 might be the D (5 bases). Germline assignment: CDR1 SGHDN and CDR2 FVKESK. Trimming took 7 bases from V and 7 from J, leaving 19 bases between them. CDR3 size: 15 residues. CDR3 bases: TGTGCCAGCAACGAAAGAGGGGTTTTGACTGAAAAACTGTTTTTT. Translating it yields CASNERGVLTEKLFF.

This rearrangement joins TRBV24-1 to TRBJ2-1; 7 positions match TRBD2. In germline, CDR1 is KGHDR, CDR2 SFDVKD. The CDR3 contains 15 residues. With V trimmed by 6 bases and J by 1 base, 5 bases remained unmatched. The DNA for the CDR3 is TGTGCCACCAGTTCGAGCGGGGAGTCCTACAATGAGCAGTTCTTC. Amino acid sequence: CATSSSGESYNEQFF.

This clonotype showed up many times. The chain recombines TRBV6-5 with TRBJ1-1; a weak D match, TRBD1 (6 bases). This CDR3 has 15 amino acids. Trimming removed 4 bases from V and 0 bases from J, with 12 bases in between. Germline lookup yields CDR1 MNHEY and CDR2 SVGAGI. CDR3 nucleotides: TGTGCCAGCAGTTTAAACGGGGGCATGAACACTGAAGCTTTCTTT. Translated: CASSLNGGMNTEAFF.

This clonotype was recorded many times. This chain links TRBV7-2 with TRBJ2-7; D may correspond to TRBD1 or TRBD2 (5 bases each). Looked up from germline, CDR1 is SGHTA and CDR2 is FQGNSA. This CDR3 contains 15 residues. Deletions cut 3 bases from V and 5 bases from J, with 17 bases between. The CDR3 region has the DNA TGTGCCAGCAGCTTTAAAAGCGGCAGGGTCCACGAGCAGTACTTC. This codes for CASSFKSGRVHEQYF.

This clonotype was seen many times. The chain combines TRBV19 with TRBJ2-2, with D possibly being TRBD2 (7 bases). The CDR3 extends over 15 amino acids. With 10 bases removed from V and 3 bases from J, the gap between germline ends came to 18 bases. CDR1 and CDR2 from the germline V gene are LNHDA and SQIVND (reference sequence). The CDR3 loop is CATRGGGGYTGELFF. In nucleotides, the CDR3 is TGTGCCACCCGAGGAGGGGGGGGTTACACCGGGGAGCTGTTTTTT.

This clonotype was counted ten times or more. The chain combines TRBV5-1 with TRBJ2-5, with D perhaps given as TRBD1 or TRBD2 (5 bases each). The V end was cut by 3 bases, the J end by 7 bases, with 10 bases between. The CDR3 is 12 residues long. The germline gives CDR1 SGHRS, CDR2 YFSETQ. The CDR3 is CASSSWGRTQYF. Written as DNA, the CDR3 is TGCGCCAGCAGCTCCTGGGGGAGGACCCAGTACTTC.

This clonotype was detected many times. This chain links TRBV7-6 with TRBJ2-5, with D perhaps TRBD1 or TRBD2 (5 bases each). The CDR3 totals 12 residues. V lost 4 bases and J lost 5, with 8 bases in between. Per the germline V gene, CDR1 is SGHVS and CDR2 is FNYEAQ. The CDR3 DNA reads as TGTGCCAGCAGCTCCGGGACGGAGACCCAGTACTTC. Encoded protein: CASSSGTETQYF.

Only a few counts were recorded for this clonotype. The CDR3 nucleotides read TGTGCCAGCTGCGCGGGGAACAGGGGGAAGTGGACGGACACTGAAGCTTTCTTT. It specifies CASCAGNRGKWTDTEAFF. V gene TRBV7-9 combines with J gene TRBJ1-1, with TRBD1 matching over 8 bases. The CDR3 is 18 residues long. Germline CDR1 SEHNR, CDR2 FQNEAQ (reference sequence). With V trimmed by 8 bases and J by 3 bases, 20 bases remained unmatched. The whole variable domain, filled in from reference TRBV7-9 and TRBJ1-1, reads DTGVSQNPRHKITKRGQNVTFRCDPISEHNRLYWYRQTLGQGPEFLTYFQNEAQLEKSRLLSDRFSAERPKGSFSTLEIQRTEQGDSAMYLCASCAGNRGKWTDTEAFFGQGTRLTVV.

This clonotype was counted at least ten times. This chain connects TRBV7-8 to TRBJ2-1; 10 positions match TRBD2. Germline values: CDR1 SGHVS, CDR2 FQNEAQ. CDR3 length: 15 amino acids. V gave up 0 bases and J gave up 13 bases; unmatched junction bases: 9. The chain's CDR3 is CASSLASLAGVDQFF. CDR3 bases: TGTGCCAGCAGCTTAGCGTCTCTAGCGGGAGTAGACCAGTTCTTC. The full variable domain, its missing parts supplied by reference TRBV7-8 and TRBJ2-1, is GAGVSQSPRYKVAKRGQDVALRCDPISGHVSLFWYQQALGQGPEFLTYFQNEAQLDKSGLPSDRFFAERPEGSVSTLKIQRTQQEDSAVYLCASSLASLAGVDQFFGPGTRLTVL.

This clonotype was detected many times. V gene TRBV2 combines with J gene TRBJ2-1; 8 bases align to TRBD2. The junction had 12 bases not matched to a gene; V was cut back by 7 bases and J by 7 bases. CDR3 size: 15 residues. CDR1 is SNHLY, CDR2 FYNNEI, per germline. The CDR3 loop is CASTPAGVGGNEQFF. CDR3 sequence (DNA): TGTGCCAGCACTCCAGCGGGAGTCGGGGGGAATGAGCAGTTCTTC.

J is TRBJ2-2 and V is TRBV12-3 or TRBV12-4, with 9 bases matching TRBD2. The CDR3 spans 15 residues. The V gene end was trimmed by 4 bases and the J gene end by 4 bases; junction bases not matched to a gene: 4. The CDR3 DNA follows: TGTGCCAGCAGTTCCAGCGGGAGGATCACCGGGGAGCTGTTTTTT. It yields the protein CASSSSGRITGELFF.

The gene calls are TRBV27 and TRBJ1-5; 8 bases align to TRBD1. With 5 bases clipped from V and 2 bases from J, the junction kept 17 bases outside the gene matches. CDR1 is MNHEY and CDR2 is SMNVEV in the germline V gene (reference sequence). The CDR3 has 19 amino acids. CDR3 sequence (DNA): TGTGCCAGCAGTCCCTCGGACAGGGAGGCACCGGGGGGCAATCAGCCCCAGCATTTT. Protein sequence: CASSPSDREAPGGNQPQHF.

This clonotype has at least ten counts. The chain joins TRBV4-2 to TRBJ1-5, with D possibly matching TRBD1 (5 bases). The CDR3 loop spans 16 amino acids. V lost 9 bases and J 2 bases, leaving 20 bases between the germline ends. Germline CDR1 reads LGHNA; CDR2 reads YNFKEQ. CDR3 coding DNA: TGTGCCAGTAGCAGGACACAAGGTTCAGGCAATCAGCCCCAGCATTTT. It yields the protein CASSRTQGSGNQPQHF.

This chain links TRBV28 with TRBJ2-5, with 11 bases aligning to TRBD1. The germline CDR1 and CDR2 sequences are MDHEN and SYDVKM. The CDR3 is 15 residues long. Trimming took 6 bases from V and 5 from J; bases not matched to a gene: 8. The CDR3 region has the DNA TGTGCCAGCAGCCGCCGGACAGGGGGCAGGGAGACCCAGTACTTC. This codes for CASSRRTGGRETQYF.

As concerns this clonotype: A read error may explain this, as a much larger clone is one base away. V is TRBV12-3 or TRBV12-4 and J is TRBJ2-4, with 7 bases matching TRBD1. This CDR3 is built from 13 residues. With V trimmed by 9 bases and J by 7 bases, 9 bases remained unmatched. CDR3 amino acids: CARSRDSENIQYF. The CDR3 DNA sequence: TGTGCCAGAAGTCGGGACAGCGAGAACATTCAGTACTTC.

This clonotype was detected ten times or more. V usage is TRBV7-9 and J usage is TRBJ2-2, with a weak D call TRBD1 (6 bases). Trimming took 5 bases from V and 3 from J, leaving 13 bases between them. There are 15 residues in the CDR3. From germline, CDR1 is SEHNR and CDR2 FQNEAQ (reference sequence). This CDR3 is CASSLRDTYTGELFF. CDR3 DNA sequence: TGTGCCAGCAGCCTCAGGGACACTTACACCGGGGAGCTGTTTTTT.

This clonotype was observed at least ten times. This chain joins TRBV7-7 and TRBJ2-1, with D unresolved. CDR3 length: 15 amino acids. In germline, CDR1 is SSHAT, CDR2 FNYEAQ (reference sequence). Trimming cost V 3 bases and J 0 bases, with 9 bases left between them. DNA of the CDR3: TGTGCCAGCAGCTTCGACGCGAGCTCCTACAATGAGCAGTTCTTC. It is translated as CASSFDASSYNEQFF.

This clonotype was observed a few times. V and J are TRBV28 and TRBJ2-7; TRBD2 matches 9 bases. The CDR3 sequence is 16 residues long. V dropped 6 bases and J dropped 2; count of bases not matched to a gene: 11. In germline, CDR1 is MDHEN, CDR2 SYDVKM. The CDR3 DNA reads as TGTGCCAGCAGCCTAATAGTCGCGGGAGGGCCCTACGAGCAGTACTTC. It encodes CASSLIVAGGPYEQYF.

CDR3 sequence reads: CASSLGPGARGYTF. CDR3 in DNA: TGTGCCAGCAGCTTAGGGCCCGGGGCTCGGGGCTACACCTTC. The chain couples TRBV7-3 to TRBJ1-2; D is perhaps TRBD1 (5 bases). Trimming left V 2 bases short and J 8 bases short, with 15 bases between. The CDR3 loop spans 14 amino acids. Germline V gene sequence: CDR1 SGHTA, CDR2 FQGTGA.

This clonotype was counted ten times or more. This chain connects TRBV6-1 to TRBJ2-1; no clear D. V was cut by 1 base and J by 5 bases, with 9 bases left in between. Germline V gives CDR1 MNHNS, CDR2 SASEGT. The CDR3 consists of 14 residues. The CDR3 coding sequence is TGTGCCAGCAGTGAAGATTGGCCGAACAATGAGCAGTTCTTC. Protein product: CASSEDWPNNEQFF.